The 17 T cell receptor beta chains below were found in one sample sequenced in a study of cytomegalovirus exposure and HLA in healthy donors. PCR was performed using 60 Vbeta and 13 Jbeta primers. The repertoire was sequenced with immunoSEQ multiplex PCR; TCRdb's copy has only in-frame clones and lacks some. The table has 70,000 to 95,000 clones, roughly 77% seen once. The sequenced sample was PBMCs. The receptors derive from a woman aged 40 to 50 in good health and CMV-seropositive.

The rearrangement joins TRBV5-1 to TRBJ2-3; possible D gene TRBD1, 6 bases. This CDR3 has 14 residues. The V end lost 4 bases, the J end lost 0 bases, and 9 bases lay between the germline ends. Germline values: CDR1 SGHRS, CDR2 YFSETQ. The CDR3 loop reads CASSGQSSTDTQYF. For the CDR3, the DNA is TGCGCCAGCAGCGGACAGAGTAGCACAGATACGCAGTATTTT. Combining the CDR3 with reference TRBV5-1 and TRBJ2-3 gives the whole variable domain KAGVTQTPRYLIKTRGQQVTLSCSPISGHRSVSWYQQTPGQGLQFLFEYFSETQRNKGNFPGRFSGRQFSNSRSEMNVSTLELGDSALYLCASSGQSSTDTQYFGPGTRLTVL.

In DNA, the CDR3 is TGTGCCAGCAGTGAAGCGCTTCAGGGGGACAGTTTTTCCTACGAGCAGTACTTC. Protein product: CASSEALQGDSFSYEQYF. The chain uses TRBV2 and TRBJ2-7; 7 bases agree with TRBD1. V gave up 0 bases and J gave up 1 base; unmatched junction bases: 12. In germline, CDR1 is SNHLY, CDR2 FYNNEI. The CDR3 has 18 amino acids.

The chain couples TRBV19 to TRBJ2-1; D is possibly TRBD1 (5 bases). V was trimmed by 6 bases and J by 2 bases, leaving 14 bases between them. The CDR3 consists of 15 residues. CDR1 and CDR2 from the germline V gene are LNHDA and SQIVND (reference sequence). Here the CDR3 reads CASRPQGLAYNEQFF. The CDR3 DNA reads TGTGCCAGTAGACCTCAGGGTTTGGCCTACAATGAGCAGTTCTTC.

The genes are TRBV5-1 and TRBJ2-3; 12 bases match TRBD2. CDR3 size: 16 residues. CDR1 is SGHRS and CDR2 is YFSETQ in the germline V gene. The J segment lost 4 bases and the V segment lost 5 bases, leaving 8 bases of the junction unmatched. The CDR3 sequence: CASRPGLAGRADTQYF. CDR3 nucleotides: TGCGCCAGCAGACCTGGACTAGCGGGAAGGGCAGATACGCAGTATTTT.

The chain links TRBV9 to TRBJ1-1, with TRBD1 as a possible D gene (5 bases). Trimming cost V 4 bases and J 4 bases, with 11 bases left between them. The CDR3 contains 13 residues. From germline, CDR1 is SGDLS and CDR2 YYNGEE. CDR3 sequence (DNA): TGTGCCAGCAGCCCTCGGGGGAGCACTGAAGCTTTCTTT. This sequence encodes CASSPRGSTEAFF.

The chain is built from TRBV4-3 and TRBJ2-7; the match to TRBD1 covers 8 bases. Germline V gives CDR1 LGHNA, CDR2 YSLEER. The CDR3 runs to 15 residues. The junction had 5 bases not matched to a gene; V was cut back by 1 base and J by 3 bases. CDR3 region: CASSQGPGQGYEQYF. As DNA, the CDR3 is TGCGCCAGCAGCCAAGGCCCCGGACAGGGCTACGAGCAGTACTTC.

As to this clone: Given the absence of the conserved phenylalanine or tryptophan at the CDR3 end, a read error is likely. The V and J genes are TRBV10-3 and TRBJ1-1; 9 nucleotides agree with TRBD1. This CDR3 comprises 15 residues. V dropped 3 bases and J dropped 4; count of bases not matched to a gene: 6. Germline-derived CDR1 and CDR2 are ENHRY and SYGVKD. The CDR3 loop is CAISDRGQGSTEAFV. The CDR3 coding sequence is TGTGCCATCAGTGACCGGGGACAGGGCAGCACTGAAGCTTTCGTT.

The chain joins TRBV7-2 to TRBJ2-1; 9 bases are a match to TRBD2. The J segment lost 2 bases and the V segment lost 6 bases, leaving 2 bases of the junction unmatched. Germline CDR1 SGHTA, CDR2 FQGNSA. The CDR3 totals 14 residues. CDR3: CASRSGGTYNEQFF. The CDR3 DNA is TGTGCCAGCAGGAGCGGGGGGACCTACAATGAGCAGTTCTTC.

CDR3 DNA sequence: TGTGCCAGTAGTATTTTTCAGGGGAAGACCCAGTACTTC. Translated, it gives CASSIFQGKTQYF. The V call is TRBV19, the J call TRBJ2-5; TRBD1 is a possible D gene (6 bases). The CDR3 has 13 residues. Deletions cut 3 bases from V and 6 bases from J, with 11 bases between. In germline, CDR1 is LNHDA, CDR2 SQIVND (reference sequence).

This rearrangement joins TRBV18 to TRBJ1-2; no definite D call. CDR1 KGHSH and CDR2 LQKENI come from the germline V gene. Between the trimmed V and J ends, which lost 1 base and 5 bases, there was a span of 23 bases. CDR3 length: 18 amino acids. The CDR3 DNA reads as TGTGCCAGCTCACCACGAGGGCATGAGGGTTTACTGAAGTATGGCTACACCTTC. As protein: CASSPRGHEGLLKYGYTF.

The chain is built from TRBV15 and TRBJ2-5; 10 positions agree with TRBD1. The V gene's germline CDR1 is LNHNV and CDR2 YYDKDF (reference sequence). The CDR3 runs to 13 residues. Germline trimming cut 11 bases from V and 5 bases from J; bases unmatched to any gene: 8. CDR3 sequence (DNA): TGTGCCGCTCAGGACAGGGGGTTTGAGACCCAGTACTTC. Protein product: CAAQDRGFETQYF.

This clone was detected only a few times. The chain combines TRBV18 with TRBJ1-2, with D possibly matching TRBD1 (6 bases). Germline CDR1 and CDR2: KGHSH and LQKENI. This CDR3 has 14 amino acids. Trimming took 6 bases from V and 3 from J, leaving 14 bases between them. The CDR3 loop is CASSRTDLHYGYTF. CDR3 DNA sequence: TGTGCCAGCTCCCGGACAGATTTGCACTATGGCTACACCTTC.

V is TRBV5-1 and J is TRBJ2-2; D is ambiguous. The CDR3 contains 15 residues. Germline V gives CDR1 SGHRS, CDR2 YFSETQ. The V gene lost 0 bases and the J gene lost 0 bases, with 6 bases spanning the gap. DNA of the CDR3: TGCGCCAGCAGCTTGGGCCAGACGAACACCGGGGAGCTGTTTTTT. This encodes CASSLGQTNTGELFF.

The chain has TRBV19 and TRBJ1-1, with D hard to call. CDR1 is LNHDA, CDR2 SQIVND, per germline (reference sequence). Trimming took 0 bases from V and 0 from J, leaving 5 bases between them. This CDR3 contains 14 residues. CDR3 sequence (DNA): TGTGCCAGTAGTATAGAGAGATTGAACACTGAAGCTTTCTTT. It encodes CASSIERLNTEAFF.

The chain combines TRBV19 with TRBJ1-1; D perhaps matches TRBD1 (5 bases). V was cut by 2 bases and J by 0 bases, with 7 bases left in between. This CDR3 is built from 14 residues. Germline lookup yields CDR1 LNHDA and CDR2 SQIVND (reference sequence). CDR3: CASSILGVNTEAFF. CDR3 coding DNA: TGTGCCAGTAGTATATTAGGGGTGAACACTGAAGCTTTCTTT.

The chain links TRBV9 to TRBJ1-6, with D perhaps matching TRBD1 (6 bases). CDR1 SGDLS and CDR2 YYNGEE come from the germline V gene. The CDR3 sequence is 19 residues long. V shed 3 bases and J shed 5 bases, with 24 bases lying between them. The DNA for the CDR3 is TGTGCCAGCAGCGGTGGGAGGGGGGGCCTAGGTGAAGATAATTCACCCCTCCACTTT. Translating gives CASSGGRGGLGEDNSPLHF. Variable domain in full (rest from reference TRBV9 and TRBJ1-6): DSGVTQTPKHLITATGQRVTLRCSPRSGDLSVYWYQQSLDQGLQFLIQYYNGEERAKGNILERFSAQQFPDLHSELNLSSLELGDSALYFCASSGGRGGLGEDNSPLHFGNGTRLTVT.

The chain uses TRBV7-8 and TRBJ1-2; a weak D match, TRBD1 (5 bases). CDR3 length: 15 residues. Germline CDR1 reads SGHVS; CDR2 reads FQNEAQ. The germline V and J ends were trimmed by 2 bases and 0 bases, with 10 bases remaining between them. CDR3 region: CASSLTGAANYGYTF. The CDR3 DNA sequence: TGTGCCAGCAGCTTAACAGGAGCAGCTAACTATGGCTACACCTTC. The entire variable domain, with the rest obtained from reference TRBV7-8 and TRBJ1-2, is as follows: GAGVSQSPRYKVAKRGQDVALRCDPISGHVSLFWYQQALGQGPEFLTYFQNEAQLDKSGLPSDRFFAERPEGSVSTLKIQRTQQEDSAVYLCASSLTGAANYGYTFGSGTRLTVV.